This TCR beta chain stems from a study of shared clonotypes between healthy human individuals. General study findings and limits: Clonotype sharing among donors likely depends on sequencing depth.

Concerning this clone itself: Its antigen remains unidentified.

Per the original methods: Filtering differed for immunoSEQ, which gave only junction sequences without quality scores. Using immunoSEQ multiplex PCR, the repertoire was profiled, and TCRdb retains in-frame clones only, with some absent. Clone size and V and J calls were adopted from that table, with D and trimming inferred from the DNA. This sample has some 690,000 clones; 90% occur once, and the top ten carry about 33%. The V gene's germline CDR1 is LNHNV and CDR2 YYDKDF (reference sequence). Trimming took off 4 bases at V and 2 bases at J, with 17 bases between the two ends. The CDR3 totals 16 residues.

V is TRBV15 and J is TRBJ2-5; D not certain. This TCR derives from a man in his late teens or twenties in good health. Some clones in this sample may be carry-over from other donors' samples. Sequenced: memory CD8+ T cells from PBMCs. Documented subset: CD45RO+ cells pooled with CCR7-negative TemRA cells. The DNA of the CDR3 is TGTGCCACCAGCAACGTTCCGGTAGTCGGGCAAGAGACCCAGTACTTC. The encoded protein is CATSNVPVVGQETQYF.